These 27 T cell receptor beta chains were all obtained from the same sample, sequenced in a study of blood T cell repertoires in COVID-19. TCRdb's table, derived via immunoSEQ multiplex PCR, lists solely in-frame clones and lacks some. The data show some 200,000 clones, approximately 86% seen once. The material sequenced was PBMCs or T cells enriched from blood (not recorded which). Every receptor here comes from a man aged 18-30 years with acute COVID-19.

The chain couples TRBV28 to TRBJ2-2, with 10 bases identical to TRBD2. The CDR3 sequence is 15 residues long. Per germline, CDR1 MDHEN and CDR2 SYDVKM. Trimming removed 7 bases from V and 3 bases from J; junction bases left unmatched: 5. CDR3 coding DNA: TGTGCCAGCAAGCTAGCGGGAGATTACACCGGGGAGCTGTTTTTT. It specifies CASKLAGDYTGELFF.

This clone was found once. The chain links TRBV19 to TRBJ2-1, with D possibly matching TRBD1 (6 bases). The V and J ends lost 6 bases and 2 bases respectively, with 17 bases between them. The CDR3 has 16 residues. Germline V gene sequence: CDR1 LNHDA, CDR2 SQIVND (reference sequence). DNA of the CDR3: TGTGCCAGTAGCCAAACAGGGCTTGCCCCCTACAATGAGCAGTTCTTC. Translating gives CASSQTGLAPYNEQFF.

The chain recombines TRBV4-1 with TRBJ2-7, with TRBD2 identical over 9 bases. The CDR3 consists of 16 residues. The germline V gene has CDR1 MGHRA and CDR2 YSYEKL. J was trimmed by 3 bases and V by 7 bases; bases with no gene match: 13. This CDR3 reads CASTRTVASGNYEQYF. The CDR3 coding sequence is TGCGCCAGCACTCGAACCGTGGCTAGCGGGAACTACGAGCAGTACTTC.

Worth noting for this clone: This may arise from a read error, as a much more abundant clone is one base away. The chain carries TRBV11-2 and TRBJ1-5; TRBD1 is a possible D gene (6 bases). Deletions cut 0 bases from V and 5 bases from J, with 8 bases between. The CDR3 has 14 residues. CDR1 and CDR2 (germline): SGHAT, FQNNGV. The CDR3 coding sequence is TGTGCCAGCAGCTTAGACAGGGGACATCAGCCCCAGCATTTT. This sequence encodes CASSLDRGHQPQHF.

This chain links TRBV20-1 with TRBJ2-5; D possibly corresponds to TRBD1 (6 bases). The germline V gene has CDR1 DFQATT and CDR2 SNEGSKA (reference sequence). This CDR3 is built from 16 residues. V lost 3 bases and J 5 bases, leaving 22 bases between the germline ends. CDR3 nucleotides: TGCAGTGCTAGTCCTCTTCACAGGGTAGGCGGGGAGACCCAGTACTTC. Translation gives CSASPLHRVGGETQYF.

The gene calls are TRBV24-1 and TRBJ2-7; perhaps TRBD1 as D (7 bases). CDR1 and CDR2 (germline): KGHDR, SFDVKD. Trimming left V 4 bases short and J 4 bases short, with 19 bases between. The CDR3 spans 16 residues. This CDR3 reads CATSDPVSTGRYEQYF. The CDR3 nucleotides are TGTGCCACCAGTGACCCCGTCTCGACAGGGAGGTACGAGCAGTACTTC.

This sequence joins TRBV4-3 and TRBJ2-2; 7 bases line up with TRBD2. Germline loops: CDR1 LGHNA, CDR2 YSLEER. This CDR3 has 16 residues. With 0 bases clipped from V and 8 bases from J, the junction kept 9 bases outside the gene matches. The CDR3 loop is CASSQEGGRALGELFF. CDR3 sequence (DNA): TGCGCCAGCAGCCAAGAGGGGGGGAGGGCCCTTGGGGAGCTGTTTTTT.

The CDR3: CASSVTGTGRLGNQETQYF. DNA of the CDR3: TGTGCCAGCAGCGTCACCGGGACAGGGAGATTGGGGAACCAAGAGACCCAGTACTTC. The rearrangement joins TRBV5-4 to TRBJ2-5; 9 bases are a match to TRBD1. The germline gives CDR1 SGHNT, CDR2 YYREEE (reference sequence). The CDR3 length is 19 residues. V lost 4 bases and J lost 0; bases outside the gene matches: 16.

This chain connects TRBV3-1 (or the pseudogene TRBV3-2) to TRBJ2-7, with 11 bases identical to TRBD1. The CDR3 extends over 15 amino acids. V gave up 3 bases and J gave up 4 bases; unmatched junction bases: 5. Germline-derived CDR1 and CDR2 are LGHDT and YNNKEL (reference sequence). CDR3 in amino acids: CASSQARDRGYEQYF. The CDR3 nucleotides read TGTGCCAGCAGCCAGGCCCGGGACAGGGGGTACGAGCAGTACTTC.

This clone has a handful of counts. The V gene is TRBV7-9, the J gene TRBJ2-7; D possibly corresponds to TRBD1 (7 bases). The CDR3 totals 14 residues. V lost 4 bases to trimming and J lost 6 bases, with 16 bases between them. In germline, CDR1 is SEHNR, CDR2 FQNEAQ (reference sequence). CDR3 sequence: CASSSAGQFGEQYF. As DNA, the CDR3 is TGTGCCAGCAGCTCCGCGGGACAGTTTGGCGAGCAGTACTTC.

The chain has TRBV7-9 and TRBJ2-7, with D tentatively TRBD2 (6 bases). The CDR3 is 15 residues long. Germline V gene data show CDR1 as SEHNR and CDR2 as FQNEAQ (reference sequence). Trimming took 4 bases from V and 2 from J, leaving 15 bases between them. The CDR3 spells CASSYWGRRTYEQYF. For the CDR3, the DNA is TGTGCCAGCAGCTACTGGGGGAGGAGGACCTACGAGCAGTACTTC.

This clone showed up just once. The chain has TRBV7-9 and TRBJ2-7; the D gene is possibly TRBD2 (6 bases). Between the trimmed V and J ends, which lost 7 bases and 2 bases, there was a span of 12 bases. The CDR3 totals 13 residues. Looked up from germline, CDR1 is SEHNR and CDR2 is FQNEAQ (reference sequence). The CDR3 sequence is CASTSDYAYEQYF. The CDR3 DNA follows: TGTGCCAGCACCTCGGACTACGCCTACGAGCAGTACTTC.

The chain joins TRBV4-2 to TRBJ1-1, with 9 positions matching TRBD1. CDR3 length: 16 amino acids. With V trimmed by 3 bases and J by 5 bases, 10 bases remained unmatched. The germline CDR1 and CDR2 sequences are LGHNA and YNFKEQ. DNA of the CDR3: TGTGCCAGCAGCCAGTCACCGGGGACAGGGATAACTGAAGCTTTCTTT. The encoded protein is CASSQSPGTGITEAFF.

This chain joins TRBV6-5 and TRBJ1-2; no firm D call. V was shortened by 10 bases and J by 4 bases, with 19 bases between the two germline ends. Looked up from germline, CDR1 is MNHEY and CDR2 is SVGAGI. The CDR3 has 14 residues. DNA of the CDR3: TGTGCCACACTCCCGGGTACCATACCCTATGGCTACACCTTC. Protein product: CATLPGTIPYGYTF.

The CDR3 sequence: CASNPGQGKGGTYNEQFF. In nucleotides, the CDR3 is TGTGCCAGCAACCCGGGACAGGGGAAGGGGGGAACCTACAATGAGCAGTTCTTC. J is TRBJ2-1 and V is TRBV7-2, with 10 nucleotides matching TRBD1. The CDR3 contains 18 residues. Losses at the gene ends were 7 bases for V and 2 bases for J; bases not matched to a gene: 14. Germline V gene lookup returns CDR1 SGHTA and CDR2 FQGNSA.

The chain couples TRBV9 to TRBJ2-2; 8 nucleotides agree with TRBD2. CDR3 length: 14 amino acids. From germline, CDR1 is SGDLS and CDR2 YYNGEE. V dropped 3 bases and J dropped 8; count of bases not matched to a gene: 6. The CDR3 loop is CASSAGLGGGELFF. CDR3 bases: TGTGCCAGCAGCGCGGGACTAGGAGGGGGGGAGCTGTTTTTT. Looking up the rest from reference TRBV9 and TRBJ2-2 gives the full variable domain: DSGVTQTPKHLITATGQRVTLRCSPRSGDLSVYWYQQSLDQGLQFLIQYYNGEERAKGNILERFSAQQFPDLHSELNLSSLELGDSALYFCASSAGLGGGELFFGEGSRLTVL.

Note on this clone: The same CDR3 arises from other DNA sequences in this sample as well. The genes are TRBV12-3 or TRBV12-4 and TRBJ1-5; D call uncertain. V lost 3 bases, J lost 4 bases, and 7 bases lay in between. The CDR3 is 13 residues long. This CDR3 reads CASSFGRNQPQHF. The CDR3 region has the DNA TGTGCCAGCAGTTTCGGTCGAAATCAGCCCCAGCATTTT.

The chain joins TRBV29-1 to TRBJ2-1; D might be TRBD1 (6 bases). The germline V gene has CDR1 SQVTM and CDR2 ANQGSEA. Trimming left V 4 bases short and J 6 bases short, with 13 bases between. This CDR3 spans 13 amino acids. The CDR3: CSVGKTGGNEQFF. Written as DNA, the CDR3 is TGCAGCGTTGGGAAGACAGGAGGCAATGAGCAGTTCTTC.

The chain couples TRBV27 to TRBJ2-7; 7 bases map to TRBD2. The length of the CDR3 is 14 residues. Trimming took 7 bases from V and 6 from J; bases not matched to a gene: 12. Germline CDR1 reads MNHEY; CDR2 reads SMNVEV (reference sequence). The CDR3 here is CASIRAGEVPEQYF. CDR3 nucleotides: TGTGCCAGCATTCGGGCGGGAGAAGTTCCCGAGCAGTACTTC.

The chain couples TRBV6-1 to TRBJ1-2; D is uncertain. The V gene lost 4 bases and the J gene lost 3 bases, with 9 bases spanning the gap. The CDR3 totals 13 residues. Per germline, CDR1 MNHNS and CDR2 SASEGT. CDR3 coding DNA: TGTGCCAGCAGTGTAGCTTTATACTATGGCTACACCTTC. Amino acids: CASSVALYYGYTF.

The chain couples TRBV4-3 to TRBJ2-1; TRBD2 matches 10 bases. The junction had 5 bases not matched to a gene; V was cut back by 0 bases and J by 6 bases. The CDR3 is 16 residues long. The V gene's germline CDR1 is LGHNA and CDR2 YSLEER. CDR3 sequence: CASSQDPAGGPNEQFF. The DNA for the CDR3 is TGCGCCAGCAGCCAAGATCCAGCGGGAGGGCCCAATGAGCAGTTCTTC.

This chain connects TRBV29-1 to TRBJ2-1, with TRBD2 matching over 8 bases. The germline CDR1 and CDR2 sequences are SQVTM and ANQGSEA. The CDR3 totals 13 residues. J was trimmed by 8 bases and V by 6 bases; bases with no gene match: 9. CDR3 coding DNA: TGCAGCGTCTTCGGGACTAGTAGGCATGAGCAGTTCTTC. This gives the protein CSVFGTSRHEQFF.

V and J are TRBV18 and TRBJ2-7; tentatively, D is TRBD2 (6 bases). The CDR3 has 15 amino acids. CDR1 and CDR2 from the germline V gene are KGHSH and LQKENI. The germline V and J ends were trimmed by 4 bases and 0 bases, with 13 bases remaining between them. DNA of the CDR3: TGTGCCAGCTCACGGTCTAGCGTCCGCTCCTACGAGCAGTACTTC. Amino acids: CASSRSSVRSYEQYF.

The V call is TRBV4-2, the J call TRBJ1-2; D not certain. CDR1 LGHNA and CDR2 YNFKEQ come from the germline V gene. The V end was cut by 0 bases, the J end by 4 bases, with 12 bases between. This CDR3 region has 15 residues. The CDR3 protein is CASSQDRLGSYGYTF. The CDR3 DNA reads TGTGCCAGCAGCCAAGATCGTCTGGGGAGCTATGGCTACACCTTC.

The chain recombines TRBV5-1 with TRBJ2-7, with 13 bases aligning to TRBD2. Germline V CDR1 and CDR2: SGHRS, YFSETQ. The CDR3 spans 21 residues. V shed 2 bases, J shed 0 bases, and the junction held 17 bases outside the gene matches. In DNA, the CDR3 is TGCGCCAGCAGCTTTGGGGGGCCCGAGACTAGCGGGAGGAGAAGCTCCTACGAGCAGTACTTC. This encodes CASSFGGPETSGRRSSYEQYF.

This chain uses TRBV6-1 with TRBJ2-7, with TRBD2 as a possible D gene (6 bases). The CDR3 spans 15 residues. Trimming shortened V by 3 bases and J by 1 base, and 13 bases separated the two germline ends. Germline-derived CDR1 and CDR2 are MNHNS and SASEGT. CDR3 region: CASSEETSSSYEQYF. The CDR3 DNA reads as TGTGCCAGCAGTGAGGAAACTAGCAGTTCCTACGAGCAGTACTTC.

V usage is TRBV24-1 and J usage is TRBJ2-1; D is ambiguous. V dropped 3 bases and J dropped 8 bases, with 7 bases sitting between them. CDR3 length: 12 residues. CDR1 is KGHDR and CDR2 is SFDVKD in the germline V gene. The CDR3 spells CATSDKQDEQFF. CDR3 in DNA: TGTGCCACCAGTGATAAGCAGGATGAGCAGTTCTTC.